This passage covers 25 T cell receptor beta chains from one sample sequenced in a study of radiotherapy plus CTLA-4 blockade in lung cancer. Some clones are missing from TCRdb's copy, which holds only in-frame ones; the method was immunoSEQ multiplex PCR. The top ten clones hold 7.8% of a sample with around 45,000 clones, nearly 90% of them seen once. The sequencing used peripheral blood, collected from a patient treated with radiotherapy plus ipilimumab. The origin of the receptors is a human donor with non-small cell lung cancer whose response to radiotherapy plus ipilimumab could not be evaluated.

Written as DNA, the CDR3 is TGTGCCAGTAGTATATCCGGGACAGGGGGCTTCAACTATGGCTACACCTTC. This encodes CASSISGTGGFNYGYTF. The chain has TRBV19 and TRBJ1-2, with 12 bases lining up with TRBD1. Germline CDR1 reads LNHDA; CDR2 reads SQIVND (reference sequence). The CDR3 sequence is 17 residues long. The V gene end was trimmed by 2 bases and the J gene end by 2 bases; junction bases not matched to a gene: 6.

This clone appeared a single time. V gene TRBV7-2 combines with J gene TRBJ2-5; possibly TRBD2 for D (7 bases). Germline-derived CDR1 and CDR2 are SGHTA and FQGNSA. This CDR3 is 17 amino acids long. V lost 4 bases to trimming and J lost 1 base, with 19 bases between them. CDR3 in amino acids: CASSSMRGAGAQETQYF. Written as DNA, the CDR3 is TGTGCCAGCAGCTCCATGAGGGGGGCGGGAGCCCAAGAGACCCAGTACTTC.

In this sample, this clone is medium-sized. The chain links TRBV4-3 to TRBJ2-7, with 10 bases fitting TRBD1. J gave up 5 bases and V 3 bases, and 13 bases lay outside the gene matches. Germline V gene sequence: CDR1 LGHNA, CDR2 YSLEER. This CDR3 is 17 amino acids long. In DNA, the CDR3 is TGCGCCAGCAGCCAGGCTATCCCGGGACAGGGGACGGACGAGCAGTACTTC. As protein: CASSQAIPGQGTDEQYF.

V and J are TRBV4-3 and TRBJ1-1; 9 bases match TRBD1. The germline V gene encodes CDR1 LGHNA and CDR2 YSLEER. There are 16 residues in the CDR3. V lost 0 bases, J lost 1 base, and 3 bases stayed unmatched. In DNA form, the CDR3 reads TGCGCCAGCAGCCAAGATAAACAGGGGGCGAACACTGAAGCTTTCTTT. Its translation: CASSQDKQGANTEAFF.

This clone was observed a few times. V usage is TRBV18 and J usage is TRBJ2-5; TRBD2 matches at 9 bases. Germline loops: CDR1 KGHSH, CDR2 LQKENI. The ends lost 11 bases at V and 3 bases at J; junction bases unmatched: 7. This CDR3 is 13 amino acids long. The CDR3 nucleotides are TGTGCCGGCGGGGGGGCCGAAGAAGAGACCCAGTACTTC. Translation gives CAGGGAEEETQYF.

V is TRBV14 and J is TRBJ1-2; D possibly corresponds to TRBD1 (5 bases). There are 14 residues in the CDR3. V gave up 4 bases and J gave up 4 bases, with 13 bases separating them. Germline CDR1 reads SGHDN; CDR2 reads FVKESK. CDR3 DNA: TGTGCCAGCAGCCCAAGCCCAGGGTTCTATGGCTACACCTTC. Amino acid sequence: CASSPSPGFYGYTF.

J is TRBJ2-7 and V is TRBV10-2; possible D gene TRBD2, 6 bases. The CDR3 sequence is 15 residues long. Trimming pared 6 bases from V and 0 bases from J, leaving 15 bases between. Germline V gives CDR1 WSHSY, CDR2 SAAADI. CDR3 bases: TGCGCCAGCAGGGACTTTAGCGGAGACTCCTACGAGCAGTACTTC. This sequence encodes CASRDFSGDSYEQYF.

V and J are TRBV7-8 and TRBJ1-1; 8 bases line up with TRBD1. The CDR3 length is 15 residues. With 2 bases clipped from V and 4 bases from J, the junction kept 6 bases outside the gene matches. CDR1 is SGHVS and CDR2 is FQNEAQ in the germline V gene. For the CDR3, the DNA is TGTGCCAGCAGCTTACTCAGGGGGCCGGGCACTGAAGCTTTCTTT. It specifies CASSLLRGPGTEAFF.

The chain joins TRBV7-9 to TRBJ2-1; possible D gene TRBD1, 6 bases. The germline gives CDR1 SEHNR, CDR2 FQNEAQ (reference sequence). This CDR3 is built from 18 residues. The V end lost 4 bases, the J end lost 2 bases, and 21 bases lay between the germline ends. CDR3 sequence (DNA): TGTGCCAGCAGCTCAGAAGGGGCAAACAGGGCCCCCTACAATGAGCAGTTCTTC. It is translated as CASSSEGANRAPYNEQFF.

The V and J genes are TRBV14 and TRBJ2-2; no firm D call. The CDR3 consists of 14 residues. Germline V lookup: CDR1 SGHDN, CDR2 FVKESK. Trimming shortened V by 4 bases and J by 5 bases, and 11 bases separated the two germline ends. The CDR3 is CASSPQPGTGELFF. CDR3 DNA sequence: TGTGCCAGCAGCCCCCAACCGGGTACCGGGGAGCTGTTTTTT.

The genes are TRBV5-1 and TRBJ2-5, with 7 bases fitting TRBD1. The CDR3 spans 15 residues. The V gene end was trimmed by 1 base and the J gene end by 1 base; junction bases not matched to a gene: 4. CDR1 and CDR2 (germline): SGHRS, YFSETQ. The DNA of the CDR3 is TGCGCCAGCAGCTTGTCGGGACAGAGCCAAGAGACCCAGTACTTC. This sequence encodes CASSLSGQSQETQYF. Full variable domain (remainder filled in from reference TRBV5-1 and TRBJ2-5): KAGVTQTPRYLIKTRGQQVTLSCSPISGHRSVSWYQQTPGQGLQFLFEYFSETQRNKGNFPGRFSGRQFSNSRSEMNVSTLELGDSALYLCASSLSGQSQETQYFGPGTRLLVL.

This clone was observed once. The chain employs TRBV7-2 and TRBJ2-1; maybe TRBD1 (5 bases). The CDR3 has 15 residues. Germline V gene lookup returns CDR1 SGHTA and CDR2 FQGNSA. The V gene lost 0 bases and the J gene lost 3 bases, with 9 bases spanning the gap. CDR3 residues: CASSLAHRGYNEQFF. CDR3 nucleotides: TGTGCCAGCAGCTTAGCGCATAGGGGCTACAATGAGCAGTTCTTC.

The chain carries TRBV19 and TRBJ1-2, with D perhaps TRBD1 (5 bases). The CDR3 is 13 amino acids. Trimming pared 9 bases from V and 0 bases from J, leaving 11 bases between. Per germline, CDR1 LNHDA and CDR2 SQIVND (reference sequence). The CDR3 protein is CASGFRANYGYTF. CDR3 nucleotides: TGTGCCAGCGGATTCAGGGCTAACTATGGCTACACCTTC.

In its sample, this clone was seen once. This chain connects TRBV18 to TRBJ1-2; 7 nucleotides match TRBD1. The CDR3 sequence is 17 residues long. CDR1 KGHSH and CDR2 LQKENI come from the germline V gene. J was trimmed by 8 bases and V by 3 bases; bases with no gene match: 18. The DNA for the CDR3 is TGTGCCAGCTCACCCCGCCAAGCGAACAGGGGCATAGGGGGCTACACCTTC. Translation: CASSPRQANRGIGGYTF.

The chain combines TRBV5-4 with TRBJ1-1; tentatively, D is TRBD1 (5 bases). V was pared by 0 bases and J by 5 bases, with 8 bases between. The CDR3 runs to 13 residues. Germline CDR1 SGHNT, CDR2 YYREEE (reference sequence). The CDR3 loop reads CASSLEEGTEAFF. The CDR3 DNA sequence: TGTGCCAGCAGCTTGGAGGAGGGGACTGAAGCTTTCTTT.

The chain joins TRBV5-1 to TRBJ2-4; 11 positions match TRBD2. The length of the CDR3 is 16 residues. Germline CDR1 SGHRS, CDR2 YFSETQ. V lost 7 bases to trimming and J lost 3 bases; unmatched junction nucleotides: 9. CDR3 region: CASRRLAGTLKNIQYF. The CDR3 region has the DNA TGCGCCAGCCGGCGACTAGCGGGGACCCTCAAAAACATTCAGTACTTC. The variable domain in full, with the rest retrieved from reference TRBV5-1 and TRBJ2-4, is KAGVTQTPRYLIKTRGQQVTLSCSPISGHRSVSWYQQTPGQGLQFLFEYFSETQRNKGNFPGRFSGRQFSNSRSEMNVSTLELGDSALYLCASRRLAGTLKNIQYFGAGTRLSVL.

The rearrangement joins TRBV5-1 to TRBJ2-5; 8 bases are shared with TRBD2. The CDR3 loop spans 15 amino acids. After removal of 0 bases from V and 2 bases from J, the junction contained 3 bases not matched to a gene. Germline-derived CDR1 and CDR2 are SGHRS and YFSETQ. CDR3 DNA sequence: TGCGCCAGCAGCTTGGTGGGCGGGGGGCAAGAGACCCAGTACTTC. Its protein product is CASSLVGGGQETQYF.

The V gene is TRBV28, the J gene TRBJ1-5; 9 bases line up with TRBD1. Germline-derived CDR1 and CDR2 are MDHEN and SYDVKM. This CDR3 contains 16 residues. The ends lost 7 bases at V and 4 bases at J; junction bases unmatched: 11. Written as DNA, the CDR3 is TGTGCCAGCATTGTGGGACAGGGTCGGGGGAATCAGCCCCAGCATTTT. This gives the protein CASIVGQGRGNQPQHF.

This clone was counted between two and nine times. The J gene is TRBJ2-1, the V gene TRBV10-1; 8 bases align to TRBD1. The CDR3 consists of 11 residues. CDR1 is WNHNN, CDR2 SYGVQD, per germline (reference sequence). V lost 8 bases to trimming and J lost 9 bases; unmatched junction nucleotides: 3. As DNA, the CDR3 is TGCGCCAGCGGACAGGGAGGTGAGCAGTTCTTC. Its protein is CASGQGGEQFF.

The V gene is TRBV30, the J gene TRBJ1-5; 8 bases match TRBD1. The germline CDR1 and CDR2 sequences are GTSNPN and SVGIG (reference sequence). The CDR3 runs to 14 residues. Unmatched junction bases numbered 8, after V lost 5 bases and J lost 5 bases. The CDR3: CAWGLQGGYQPQHF. In nucleotides, the CDR3 is TGTGCCTGGGGGTTACAGGGGGGCTATCAGCCCCAGCATTTT.

This CDR3 reads CASSDEGLATDTQYF. The CDR3 bases are TGTGCCAGCAGTGACGAGGGACTAGCGACAGATACGCAGTATTTT. The gene calls are TRBV6-4 and TRBJ2-3, with 10 bases matching TRBD2. The CDR3 extends over 15 amino acids. CDR1 is MRHNA, CDR2 SNTAGT, per germline. V shed 2 bases, J shed 3 bases, and the junction held 2 bases outside the gene matches.

This sequence joins TRBV11-3 and TRBJ1-1; D is unclear. Deletions cut 8 bases from V and 3 bases from J, with 13 bases between. The CDR3 contains 13 residues. Germline assignment: CDR1 SGHNT and CDR2 YENEEA. For the CDR3, the DNA is TGTGCCAGCGCCTTGGGCGGGGACACTGAAGCTTTCTTT. Translation gives CASALGGDTEAFF.

V gene TRBV5-5 combines with J gene TRBJ2-1; 14 positions match TRBD2. The CDR3 contains 14 residues. Losses at the gene ends were 2 bases for V and 12 bases for J; bases not matched to a gene: 4. In germline, CDR1 is SGHKS, CDR2 YYEKEE (reference sequence). CDR3 sequence: CASSLGLAGGSQFF. In DNA, the CDR3 is TGTGCCAGCAGCTTAGGACTAGCGGGGGGATCGCAGTTCTTC.

This clone appeared once. The chain recombines TRBV28 with TRBJ2-5; 9 nucleotides agree with TRBD2. This CDR3 has 15 amino acids. CDR1 is MDHEN, CDR2 SYDVKM, per germline. The V gene end was trimmed by 4 bases and the J gene end by 5 bases; junction bases not matched to a gene: 8. CDR3 nucleotide sequence: TGTGCCAGCAGTTCCGCCTGGACTAGCGCGGAGACCCAGTACTTC. Translating it yields CASSSAWTSAETQYF.

The V call is TRBV5-1, the J call TRBJ1-2; weak D call: TRBD1 (5 bases). Trimming left V 0 bases short and J 6 bases short, with 15 bases between. Germline V lookup: CDR1 SGHRS, CDR2 YFSETQ. The CDR3 extends over 15 amino acids. The CDR3 DNA reads TGCGCCAGCAGCTTGGAGCTCCAGGGTTTCAATGGCTACACCTTC. Translated: CASSLELQGFNGYTF.